This paragraph covers one T cell receptor (beta chain) sequence. The source of the sample is a study of cytomegalovirus exposure and HLA in healthy donors. The CDR3 extends over 13 amino acids. Germline assignment: CDR1 SGDLS and CDR2 YYNGEE. Deletions cut 0 bases from V and 6 bases from J, with 7 bases between. PCR employed 60 Vbeta and 13 Jbeta primers. Sequenced by immunoSEQ multiplex PCR; TCRdb stores in-frame clones only, minus some. The sample lists 150,000 to 180,000 clones; 80% were seen once. V usage is TRBV9 and J usage is TRBJ2-1, with D unresolved. The specimen was PBMCs. The receptor was isolated from a woman in her forties in good health and CMV-seropositive. The CDR3 nucleotides are TGTGCCAGCAGCGTAGGGAGCGTCAATGAGCAGTTCTTC. Translation: CASSVGSVNEQFF.